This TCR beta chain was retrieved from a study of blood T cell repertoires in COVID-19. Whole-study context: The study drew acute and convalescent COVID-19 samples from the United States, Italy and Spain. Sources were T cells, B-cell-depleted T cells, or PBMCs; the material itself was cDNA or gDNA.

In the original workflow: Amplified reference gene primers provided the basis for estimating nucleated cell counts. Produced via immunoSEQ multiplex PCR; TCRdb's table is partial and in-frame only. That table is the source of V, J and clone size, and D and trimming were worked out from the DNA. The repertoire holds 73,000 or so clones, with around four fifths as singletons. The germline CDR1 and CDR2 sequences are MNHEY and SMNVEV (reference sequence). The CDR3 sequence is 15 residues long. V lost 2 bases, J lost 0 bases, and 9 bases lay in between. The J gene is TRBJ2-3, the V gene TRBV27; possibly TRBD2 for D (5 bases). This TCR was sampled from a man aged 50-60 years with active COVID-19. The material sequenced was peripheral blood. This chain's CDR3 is CASSLGRASTDTQYF. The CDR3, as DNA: TGTGCCAGCAGTTTAGGGCGGGCTAGCACAGATACGCAGTATTTT.